One sample yielded the 11 T cell receptor beta chains listed below, sequenced in a study of T cells in Graves' hyperthyroidism and ophthalmopathy. TCR beta CDR3 regions were amplified from RNA. HTBI primers drove first-round RT-PCR of the TCR CDR3. TCRdb called the multiplex PCR reads again in MiXCR, with one record for every CDR3 protein. This table holds hundreds of thousands of distinct CDR3 sequences, 14% found once. Sequenced sample: blood. These TCRs come from a woman aged 18-29 years with Graves' hyperthyroidism.

This clonotype was seen ten or more times. The V call is TRBV9, the J call TRBJ2-1, with 9 positions matching TRBD1. Per germline, CDR1 SGDLS and CDR2 YYNGEE. The CDR3 runs to 17 residues. V lost 1 base and J lost 4; bases outside the gene matches: 9. The CDR3 nucleotides are TGTGCCAGCAGCGTACCCCGGGACAGGGCCTCTTACAATGAGCAGTTCTTC. Amino acids: CASSVPRDRASYNEQFF.

This clonotype has at least ten counts. The chain joins TRBV5-8 to TRBJ2-1; a weak D match, TRBD2 (7 bases). The germline V gene has CDR1 SGHTS and CDR2 YDEGEE. There are 16 residues in the CDR3. Trimming took 4 bases from V and 4 from J, leaving 18 bases between them. The CDR3, as DNA: TGTGCCAGCAGCGGGGGGGCTCAAGGGGTTTACAATGAGCAGTTCTTC. Its protein is CASSGGAQGVYNEQFF. The full variable domain, with the rest looked up from reference TRBV5-8 and TRBJ2-1, is EAGVTQSPTHLIKTRGQQATLRCSPISGHTSVYWYQQALGLGLQFLLWYDEGEERNRGNFPPRFSGRQFPNYSSELNVNALELEDSALYLCASSGGAQGVYNEQFFGPGTRLTVL.

This clonotype was seen a handful of times. V is TRBV27 and J is TRBJ2-7; 14 bases line up with TRBD2. CDR1 and CDR2 (germline): MNHEY, SMNVEV (reference sequence). The CDR3 is 16 amino acids. The junction had 7 bases not matched to a gene; V was cut back by 6 bases and J by 3 bases. This chain's CDR3 is CASSVKGLAGGYEQYF. CDR3 DNA: TGTGCCAGCAGCGTTAAAGGACTAGCGGGAGGCTACGAGCAGTACTTC.

The table lists this clonotype with many counts. V and J are TRBV28 and TRBJ2-7; D is perhaps TRBD2 (6 bases). The germline V gene has CDR1 MDHEN and CDR2 SYDVKM. The CDR3 runs 13 residues. V was cut by 11 bases and J by 0 bases, with 14 bases left in between. The CDR3: CAVHGTYSYEQYF. CDR3 in DNA: TGTGCCGTCCACGGGACTTACTCCTACGAGCAGTACTTC.

The table lists this clonotype with many counts. The V call is TRBV28, the J call TRBJ1-2, with 9 bases aligning to TRBD1. Trimming removed 6 bases from V and 3 bases from J; junction bases left unmatched: 5. The CDR3 extends over 14 amino acids. Germline CDR1 reads MDHEN; CDR2 reads SYDVKM. DNA of the CDR3: TGTGCCAGCAGCTACAGGGGGCGCGACTATGGCTACACCTTC. It translates to CASSYRGRDYGYTF.

This clonotype was detected only a few times. The V and J genes are TRBV7-3 and TRBJ2-1; TRBD2 aligns across 9 bases. Germline V gene data show CDR1 as SGHTA and CDR2 as FQGTGA. The J segment lost 4 bases and the V segment lost 5 bases, leaving 6 bases of the junction unmatched. The CDR3 has 15 residues. The chain's CDR3 is CASSPSGNRYNEQFF. CDR3 sequence (DNA): TGTGCCAGCAGCCCTAGCGGGAACCGTTACAATGAGCAGTTCTTC.

This clonotype was seen only a few times. The gene calls are TRBV20-1 and TRBJ2-1; 8 bases align to TRBD2. Germline V lookup: CDR1 DFQATT, CDR2 SNEGSKA (reference sequence). CDR3 size: 16 residues. V dropped 3 bases and J dropped 8; count of bases not matched to a gene: 15. The CDR3 DNA follows: TGCAGTGCTAGCGATCTCGGGAGGGGGGCGCGGGATGAGCAGTTCTTC. Protein: CSASDLGRGARDEQFF.

In its sample, this clonotype was seen a few times. The genes are TRBV10-3 and TRBJ1-1; D remains unclear. The CDR3 is 13 residues long. Looked up from germline, CDR1 is ENHRY and CDR2 is SYGVKD. Trimming removed 2 bases at V and 1 base at J, with 5 bases between. Here the CDR3 DNA reads TGTGCCATCAGTGAGGCCCCGAACACTGAAGCTTTCTTT. Translating it yields CAISEAPNTEAFF.

This clonotype was seen at least ten times. This rearrangement joins TRBV11-2 to TRBJ2-3, with TRBD2 matching over 7 bases. The V segment lost 0 bases and the J segment 6 bases; nucleotides outside the gene matches: 12. Germline lookup yields CDR1 SGHAT and CDR2 FQNNGV. This CDR3 region has 17 residues. The CDR3 sequence: CASSLDRGGRVGDTQYF. The CDR3 DNA sequence: TGTGCCAGCAGCTTAGATCGAGGCGGGAGAGTCGGTGATACGCAGTATTTT.

This clonotype was seen at least ten times. V is TRBV18 and J is TRBJ2-2; the D is unclear. The ends were cut back, 2 bases at V and 6 bases at J, with 16 bases in the middle. Germline V gene data show CDR1 as KGHSH and CDR2 as LQKENI. CDR3 length: 16 residues. CDR3 sequence: CASSPLPPQLAGELFF. The CDR3 DNA reads as TGTGCCAGCTCACCATTGCCGCCACAGCTGGCCGGGGAGCTGTTTTTT.

This clonotype was seen at least ten times. This sequence joins TRBV20-1 and TRBJ2-7; no firm D call. With 1 base removed from V and 4 bases from J, the gap between germline ends came to 8 bases. The CDR3 is made up of 12 amino acids. CDR1 is DFQATT and CDR2 is SNEGSKA in the germline V gene (reference sequence). CDR3 sequence: CSARGTLYEQYF. The CDR3 region has the DNA TGCAGTGCTAGAGGGACCCTTTACGAGCAGTACTTC.